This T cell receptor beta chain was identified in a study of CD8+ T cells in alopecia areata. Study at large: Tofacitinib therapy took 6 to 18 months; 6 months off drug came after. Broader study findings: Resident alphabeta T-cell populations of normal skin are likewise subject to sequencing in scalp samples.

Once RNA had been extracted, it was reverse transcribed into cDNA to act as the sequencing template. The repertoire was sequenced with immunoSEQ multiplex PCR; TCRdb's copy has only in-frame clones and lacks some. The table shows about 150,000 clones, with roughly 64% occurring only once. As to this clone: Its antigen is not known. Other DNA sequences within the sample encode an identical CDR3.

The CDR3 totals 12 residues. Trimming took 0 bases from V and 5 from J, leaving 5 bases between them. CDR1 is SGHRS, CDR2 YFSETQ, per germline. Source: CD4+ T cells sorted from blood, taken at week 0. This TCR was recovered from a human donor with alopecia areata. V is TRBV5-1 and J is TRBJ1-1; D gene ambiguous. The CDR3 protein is CASSLERTEAFF. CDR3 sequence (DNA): TGCGCCAGCAGCTTGGAACGGACTGAAGCTTTCTTT.